A single sample is the source of the 3 T cell receptor beta chains below, sequenced in a study of blood T cells in healthy people across ages. A sample-barcoded 5' primer and a J-beta primer mix were used in a second PCR of roughly 7 to 12 cycles. MiXCR, run by TCRdb on the 5' RACE reads, gives a single entry per CDR3 protein. The sample shows 500,000 to 700,000 distinct CDR3 sequences, approximately 30% of them seen only once. The specimen sequenced was blood. These receptors were collected from a woman of 80 years or more in good health.

This clonotype has a handful of counts. The chain carries TRBV2 and TRBJ2-4, with 7 bases matching TRBD1. The DNA matches TRBJ2-5 better at its end, which makes the J call doubtful. The CDR3 is 13 amino acids. The germline V gene has CDR1 SNHLY and CDR2 FYNNEI. CDR3 nucleotides: TGTGCCAGCAGTGATAAGGGGGCGGTGACCCAGTACTTC. Translation: CASSDKGAVTQYF.

The rearrangement links TRBV6-2 or TRBV6-3 to TRBJ1-1, with D maybe TRBD1 (5 bases). Germline V gene lookup returns CDR1 MNHEY and CDR2 SVGEGT. The CDR3 runs to 13 residues. Trimming removed 8 bases from V and 1 base from J, with 11 bases in between. The DNA for the CDR3 is TGTGCCAGCGGACGGGGGGGGAACACTGAAGCTTTCTTT. This gives the protein CASGRGGNTEAFF.

This clonotype appeared many times. The V gene is TRBV12-3 or TRBV12-4, the J gene TRBJ2-7; D assignment may be TRBD1 or TRBD2 (5 bases each). The length of the CDR3 is 20 residues. Trimming took off 4 bases at V and 2 bases at J, with 30 bases between the two ends. CDR3 loop: CASSSHLNRPGLKLAYEQYF. The CDR3 nucleotides are TGTGCCAGCAGTTCCCACCTCAACAGGCCCGGCTTGAAACTAGCCTACGAGCAGTACTTC.